This TCR beta chain appears in the sequencing data of a study of T cell responses to AZD1222 COVID-19 vaccine. The repertoire was sequenced with immunoSEQ multiplex PCR; TCRdb's copy has only in-frame clones and lacks some. The data contain 150,000 to 200,000 clones, around 94% of them singletons. The V gene's germline CDR1 is SEHNR and CDR2 FQNEAQ (reference sequence). The CDR3 extends over 11 amino acids. V lost 6 bases and J 4 bases, leaving 5 bases between the germline ends. The material was peripheral blood, obtained on day 0 of AZD1222 vaccination. V is TRBV7-9 and J is TRBJ2-3; D remains ambiguous. This sequence was found in an adult in good health. The CDR3 DNA is TGTGCCAGCAGGGTTGCAGATACGCAGTATTTT. This sequence encodes CASRVADTQYF.